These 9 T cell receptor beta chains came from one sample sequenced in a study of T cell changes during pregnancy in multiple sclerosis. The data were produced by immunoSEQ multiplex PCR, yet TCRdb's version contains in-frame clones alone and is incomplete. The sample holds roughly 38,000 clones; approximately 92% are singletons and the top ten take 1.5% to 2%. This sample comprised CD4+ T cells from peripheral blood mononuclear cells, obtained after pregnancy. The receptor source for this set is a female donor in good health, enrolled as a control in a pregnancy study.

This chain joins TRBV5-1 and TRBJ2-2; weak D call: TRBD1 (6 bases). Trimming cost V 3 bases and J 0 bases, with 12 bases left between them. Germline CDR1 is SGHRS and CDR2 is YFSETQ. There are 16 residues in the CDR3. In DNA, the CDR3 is TGCGCCAGCAGCTCCCAGGGGATAACGAACACCGGGGAGCTGTTTTTT. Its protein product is CASSSQGITNTGELFF.

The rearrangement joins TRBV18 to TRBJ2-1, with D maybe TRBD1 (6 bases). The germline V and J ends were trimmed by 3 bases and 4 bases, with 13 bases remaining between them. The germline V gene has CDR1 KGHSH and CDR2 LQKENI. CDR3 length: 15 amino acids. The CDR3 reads CASSPRRDTYNEQFF. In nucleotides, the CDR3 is TGTGCCAGCTCACCCCGCCGGGACACGTACAATGAGCAGTTCTTC.

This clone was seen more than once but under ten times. Here the CDR3 DNA reads TGCAGCGTTAGTACTAGCGGCACCGGGGAGCTGTTTTTT. Protein product: CSVSTSGTGELFF. V gene TRBV29-1 combines with J gene TRBJ2-2; 8 bases align to TRBD2. The CDR3 contains 13 residues. The V and J ends lost 5 bases and 4 bases, in that order; junction bases with no gene match: 3. From germline, CDR1 is SQVTM and CDR2 ANQGSEA.

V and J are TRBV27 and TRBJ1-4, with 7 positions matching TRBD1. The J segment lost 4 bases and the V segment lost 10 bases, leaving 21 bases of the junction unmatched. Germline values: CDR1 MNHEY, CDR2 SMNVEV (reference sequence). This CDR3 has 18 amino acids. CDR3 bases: TGTGCCACAAGGGGGGCGAGGGGGCGCCCGCCAGATAATGAAAAACTGTTTTTT. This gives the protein CATRGARGRPPDNEKLFF.

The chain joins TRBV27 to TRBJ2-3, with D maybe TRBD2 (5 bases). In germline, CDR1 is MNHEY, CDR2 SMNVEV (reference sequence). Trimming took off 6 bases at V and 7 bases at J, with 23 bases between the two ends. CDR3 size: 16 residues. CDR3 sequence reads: CASRPDSGLPSYTQYF. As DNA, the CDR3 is TGTGCCAGCAGGCCGGATTCCGGACTCCCTTCCTATACGCAGTATTTT.

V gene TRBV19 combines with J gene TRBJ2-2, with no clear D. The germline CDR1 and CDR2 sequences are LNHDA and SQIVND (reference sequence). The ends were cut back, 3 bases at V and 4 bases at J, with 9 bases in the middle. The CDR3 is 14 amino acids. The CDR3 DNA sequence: TGTGCCAGTAGTATGCAGGCTTTCACCGGGGAGCTGTTTTTT. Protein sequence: CASSMQAFTGELFF.

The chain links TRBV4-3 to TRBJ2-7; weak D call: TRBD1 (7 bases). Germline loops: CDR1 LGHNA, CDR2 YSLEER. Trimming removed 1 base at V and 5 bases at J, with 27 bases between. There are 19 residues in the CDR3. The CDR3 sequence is CASSQALGRTGYLLNEQYF. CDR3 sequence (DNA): TGCGCCAGCAGCCAAGCCCTAGGGAGGACAGGTTATCTCCTGAACGAGCAGTACTTC.

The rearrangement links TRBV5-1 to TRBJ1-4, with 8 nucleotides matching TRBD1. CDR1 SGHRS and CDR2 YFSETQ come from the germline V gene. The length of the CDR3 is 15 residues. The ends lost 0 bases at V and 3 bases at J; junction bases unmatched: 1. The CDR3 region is CASSLEQGANEKLFF. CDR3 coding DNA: TGCGCCAGCAGCTTGGAACAGGGGGCTAATGAAAAACTGTTTTTT.

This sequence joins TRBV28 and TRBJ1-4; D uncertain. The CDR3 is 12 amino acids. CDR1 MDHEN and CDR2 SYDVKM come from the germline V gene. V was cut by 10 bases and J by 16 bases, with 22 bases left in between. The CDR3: CATSNDEGKRFF. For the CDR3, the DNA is TGTGCCACTTCAAACGACGAGGGAAAGCGGTTTTTT.